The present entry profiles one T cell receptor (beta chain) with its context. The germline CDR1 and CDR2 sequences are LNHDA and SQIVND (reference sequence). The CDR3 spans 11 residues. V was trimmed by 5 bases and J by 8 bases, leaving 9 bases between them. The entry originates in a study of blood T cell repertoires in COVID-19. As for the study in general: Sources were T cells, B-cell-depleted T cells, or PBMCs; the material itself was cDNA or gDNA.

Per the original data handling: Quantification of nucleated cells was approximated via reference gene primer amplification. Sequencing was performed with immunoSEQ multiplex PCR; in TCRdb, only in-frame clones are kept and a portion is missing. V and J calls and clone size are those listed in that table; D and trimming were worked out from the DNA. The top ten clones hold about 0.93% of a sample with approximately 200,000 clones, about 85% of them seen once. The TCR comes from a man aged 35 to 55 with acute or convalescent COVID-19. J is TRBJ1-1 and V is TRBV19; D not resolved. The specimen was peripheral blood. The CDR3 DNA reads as TGTGCCAGTAGTCGGACTTCCGAAGCTTTCTTT. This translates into CASSRTSEAFF.